This is a list of T cell receptor beta chains from one sample in a study of graft-versus-host responses after intestinal transplantation. The assay was immunoSEQ multiplex PCR, and TCRdb's table has in-frame clones only and misses some. The table has 15,000 to 17,000 clones, 70% to 75% seen once. Here the sequenced sample was ileum tissue, taken 14 days after transplant. Receptors originate from a human patient who received an intestinal transplant, so some T cells may come from the graft donor. CDR3s include the opening cysteine and the closing phenylalanine or tryptophan. D genes are given only for firm matches. Rows give clone size only sometimes, using once, few, many, or a class for an expanded clone.

abundance	v_gene	len	j_gene	d_gene	CDR3aa	CDR3nt
-	TRBV30	13	TRBJ1-2	-	CAWNLARIDGYTF	TGTGCCTGGAACCTCGCAAGGATTGATGGCTACACCTTC
-	TRBV15	16	TRBJ1-4	TRBD1	CATSRDRGTANEKLFF	TGTGCCACCAGCAGAGATCGCGGGACAGCTAATGAAAAACTGTTTTTT
-	TRBV21-1	16	TRBJ2-3	-	CATPTPQPSDGDTQYF	TGTGCCACCCCAACCCCACAGCCGTCTGACGGAGATACGCAGTATTTT
once	TRBV9	16	TRBJ1-1	-	CASSVDGAGWGTEAFF	TGTGCCAGCAGCGTAGACGGGGCGGGGTGGGGCACTGAAGCTTTCTTT
-	TRBV21-1	15	TRBJ2-4	-	CASSTSGQDENIQYF	TGTGCCAGCAGCACTTCGGGACAGGACGAGAACATTCAGTACTTC
-	TRBV4-1	16	TRBJ2-1	-	CASSQDWAGSYNEQFF	TGCGCCAGCAGCCAAGATTGGGCAGGCTCCTACAATGAGCAGTTCTTC
-	TRBV5-5	14	TRBJ2-2	-	CASSLDVNTGELFF	TGTGCCAGCAGCTTGGACGTGAACACCGGGGAGCTGTTTTTT
-	TRBV7-2	14	TRBJ1-3	-	CASSLSWSANTIYF	TGTGCCAGCAGCTTAAGTTGGTCTGCGAACACCATATATTTT
-	TRBV4-1	14	TRBJ1-2	TRBD1	CASSPQGGVYGYTF	TGCGCCAGCAGCCCACAGGGGGGCGTTTATGGCTACACCTTC
few	TRBV27	13	TRBJ2-7	-	CASSLTGEYEQYF	TGTGCCAGCAGTTTAACGGGGGAGTACGAGCAGTACTTC
-	TRBV10-2	13	TRBJ2-1	-	CASSESPPYEQFF	TGCGCCAGCAGTGAGTCTCCCCCCTATGAGCAGTTCTTC
-	TRBV5-6	14	TRBJ2-1	TRBD2	CASSWLAGANEQFF	TGTGCCAGCAGCTGGCTAGCGGGAGCTAATGAGCAGTTCTTC
-	TRBV10-3	14	TRBJ2-1	TRBD2	CAIWDAGGHNEQFF	TGTGCCATCTGGGACGCGGGAGGCCACAATGAGCAGTTCTTC
few	TRBV5-6	13	TRBJ2-1	-	CASSLPGADEQFF	TGTGCCAGCAGCTTGCCGGGGGCCGATGAGCAGTTCTTC
few	TRBV4-1	16	TRBJ1-2	-	CASSQDESSSNYGYTF	TGCGCCAGCAGCCAAGATGAGAGCAGCTCTAACTATGGCTACACCTTC
-	TRBV27	14	TRBJ1-2	TRBD1	CASSSPDRGPGYTF	TGTGCCAGCAGTTCCCCGGACAGGGGGCCTGGCTACACCTTC
-	TRBV5-1	15	TRBJ2-3	-	CASAWKGGWTDTQYF	TGCGCCAGCGCTTGGAAGGGCGGGTGGACAGATACGCAGTATTTT
-	TRBV14	16	TRBJ2-7	-	CASSHSMGSYPYEQYF	TGTGCCAGCAGCCATTCAATGGGCTCCTATCCGTACGAGCAGTACTTC
once	TRBV7-3	14	TRBJ2-3	-	CASSGLGAQDTQYF	TGTGCCAGCAGCGGCCTCGGGGCTCAAGATACGCAGTATTTT
-	TRBV28	13	TRBJ2-7	-	CASSHGFLNEQYF	TGTGCCAGCAGCCACGGGTTCTTGAACGAGCAGTACTTC
-	TRBV6-5	14	TRBJ2-1	-	CASSGGLWNNEQFF	TGTGCCAGCAGTGGCGGGCTCTGGAACAATGAGCAGTTCTTC
-	TRBV27	20	TRBJ2-7	TRBD2	CASSSRPGTSGRYARYEQYF	TGTGCCAGCAGTTCCCGCCCTGGGACTAGCGGGAGGTATGCACGTTACGAGCAGTACTTC
-	TRBV29-1	13	TRBJ1-3	-	CSVEEGPGNTIYF	TGCAGCGTTGAAGAAGGGCCTGGAAACACCATATATTTT
-	TRBV4-1	14	TRBJ2-7	-	CASSRPGRTYEQYF	TGCGCCAGCAGCCGCCCGGGACGGACCTACGAGCAGTACTTC
-	TRBV27	18	TRBJ2-3	TRBD1	CASSPKLQGAFGTDTQYF	TGTGCCAGCAGTCCGAAATTACAGGGGGCCTTCGGCACAGATACGCAGTATTTT
once	TRBV7-3	17	TRBJ2-3	TRBD2	CASSLSGLAGFTDTQYF	TGTGCCAGCAGCTTAAGTGGACTAGCGGGATTCACAGATACGCAGTATTTT
-	TRBV6-6	8	TRBJ1-2	-	CASGTYTF	TGTGCCAGCGGGACATACACCTTC
-	TRBV2	13	TRBJ1-2	-	CASSGTANYGYTF	TGTGCCAGCAGTGGGACAGCTAACTATGGCTACACCTTC
-	TRBV19	17	TRBJ2-3	-	CASSGGRLAWSTDTQYF	TGTGCCAGTAGCGGGGGGCGACTAGCCTGGAGCACAGATACGCAGTATTTT
-	TRBV6-1	14	TRBJ2-7	-	CASSEGVGAYEQYF	TGTGCCAGCAGTGAAGGGGTAGGGGCCTACGAGCAGTACTTC
-	TRBV2	12	TRBJ2-2	-	CASTGHAGELFF	TGTGCCAGCACCGGACACGCCGGGGAGCTGTTTTTT
-	TRBV19	14	TRBJ2-7	-	CASSDQRLSYEQYF	TGTGCCAGTAGCGATCAGCGGCTCTCCTACGAGCAGTACTTC
-	TRBV11-3	16	TRBJ2-3	TRBD1	CASSHRDRGAADTQYF	TGTGCCAGCAGCCACCGGGACAGGGGGGCAGCAGATACGCAGTATTTT
-	TRBV5-6	14	TRBJ2-7	-	CASSFPLSPGEQYF	TGTGCCAGCAGCTTTCCCCTCAGCCCTGGCGAGCAGTACTTC
-	TRBV9	15	TRBJ2-7	TRBD1	CASSVGSGGGYEQYF	TGTGCCAGCAGCGTGGGCTCAGGGGGCGGATACGAGCAGTACTTC
-	TRBV19	14	TRBJ2-7	-	CASSIVHRTYEQYF	TGTGCCAGTAGTATAGTACACCGCACCTACGAGCAGTACTTC
-	TRBV7-9	16	TRBJ1-1	-	CASSLVGTRGYTEAFF	TGTGCCAGCAGCTTGGTCGGGACTCGCGGGTACACTGAAGCTTTCTTT
-	TRBV6-5	15	TRBJ2-3	-	CASSYWQGLTDTQYF	TGTGCCAGCAGTTACTGGCAGGGGCTCACAGATACGCAGTATTTT
-	TRBV4-1	13	TRBJ2-3	-	CASSHDSTDTQYF	TGCGCCAGCAGCCATGACTCCACAGATACGCAGTATTTT
-	TRBV7-2	15	TRBJ2-5	TRBD2	CASSSRLAGGQTQYF	TGTGCCAGCAGCTCTAGACTAGCGGGGGGCCAGACCCAGTACTTC
-	TRBV4-2	16	TRBJ2-7	-	CASSQDLVSAGYEQYF	TGTGCCAGCAGCCAAGATCTGGTTAGCGCTGGCTACGAGCAGTACTTC
few	TRBV11-2	16	TRBJ2-5	-	CASSLGITGNQETQYF	TGTGCCAGCAGCTTGGGCATAACAGGGAACCAAGAGACCCAGTACTTC
few	TRBV29-1	12	TRBJ2-7	TRBD2	CSVEREGYEQYF	TGCAGCGTTGAGAGGGAGGGGTACGAGCAGTACTTC
-	TRBV5-6	14	TRBJ2-1	-	CASSLADPRGEQFF	TGTGCCAGCAGCTTGGCCGACCCGCGCGGCGAGCAGTTCTTC
few	TRBV5-6	16	TRBJ1-1	TRBD1	CASSSPITDGTGSAFF	TGTGCCAGCAGCTCGCCGATAACAGACGGGACAGGTTCCGCTTTCTTT
-	TRBV5-1	15	TRBJ2-7	-	CASSLNTGYADEQYF	TGCGCCAGCAGCTTAAATACAGGGTACGCGGACGAGCAGTACTTC
-	TRBV5-1	14	TRBJ1-6	-	CASSLVGLASPLHF	TGCGCCAGCAGCTTGGTTGGGCTCGCTTCACCCCTCCACTTT
-	TRBV27	14	TRBJ2-7	-	CASSQGAGLYEQHF	TGTGCCAGCTCTCAAGGGGCAGGTCTTTACGAGCAGCACTTC
once	TRBV9	18	TRBJ2-1	TRBD2	CASSPGRTSGSSYNEQFF	TGTGCCAGCAGCCCTGGCCGGACTAGCGGTAGCTCCTACAATGAGCAGTTCTTC
few	TRBV6-6	14	TRBJ2-7	TRBD2	CASSYARDSGRLTF	TGTGCCAGCAGTTACGCGCGGGATAGCGGGAGGCTAACCTTC
-	TRBV7-9	15	TRBJ1-2	-	CASSSIVQVNYGYTF	TGTGCCAGCAGCAGTATCGTACAGGTTAACTATGGCTACACCTTC
-	TRBV30	11	TRBJ1-1	-	CAWMLHTEAFF	TGTGCCTGGATGCTCCACACTGAAGCTTTCTTT
-	TRBV21-1	11	TRBJ1-1	-	CASSTPDWAFF	TGTGCCAGCAGCACCCCGGACTGGGCTTTCTTT
few	TRBV29-1	14	TRBJ2-7	TRBD1	CSVAGTGNTYEQYF	TGCAGCGTAGCCGGGACAGGGAATACCTACGAGCAGTACTTC
-	TRBV10-3	15	TRBJ2-7	-	CAISETDGRTYEQYF	TGTGCCATCAGTGAAACGGACGGACGAACCTACGAGCAGTACTTC